The next 2 T cell receptor beta chains were all read from a single sample in a study of long-term antiretroviral therapy in people with HIV. Survey-level immunoSEQ v3.0 assays were run. The method was immunoSEQ multiplex PCR; TCRdb's version includes in-frame clones alone and lacks a portion of them. Among 20,000 to 25,000 clones, approximately 80% were seen once, and the ten largest hold over 3.5%. Sequenced material: unsorted PBMCs, taken 0.5 years after starting antiretroviral therapy. Receptors were obtained from a man aged 18 to 29 with HIV.

The rearrangement uses TRBV19 and TRBJ1-4; D is ambiguous. The length of the CDR3 is 15 residues. The V end was cut by 4 bases, the J end by 2 bases, with 11 bases between. In germline, CDR1 is LNHDA, CDR2 SQIVND (reference sequence). CDR3 sequence: CASSTTGRTNEKLFF. CDR3 DNA sequence: TGTGCCAGTAGTACCACGGGTCGGACTAATGAAAAACTGTTTTTT.

This chain uses TRBV27 with TRBJ2-6; maybe TRBD2 (5 bases). The V end was cut by 4 bases, the J end by 4 bases, with 8 bases between. CDR3 size: 14 residues. Per the germline V gene, CDR1 is MNHEY and CDR2 is SMNVEV (reference sequence). CDR3 loop: CASSYPGGANVLTF. The CDR3 nucleotides are TGTGCCAGCAGTTACCCGGGGGGGGCCAACGTCCTGACTTTC.